This TCR beta chain was observed in a study of T-cell memory formation after mild COVID-19. Of note for this clonotype: Its antigen is not identified.

General study points: Day 37-peaking second-wave clones had unconfirmed SARS-CoV-2 specificity. Of the contracting clones, CD4+ ones lay mainly in CM and EM, and CD8+ ones in EMRA. Pre-infection memory held some responding clones, suggesting pre-existing cross-reactive T cells responded.

The germline V and J ends were trimmed by 7 bases and 5 bases, with 15 bases remaining between them. The CDR3 contains 13 residues. Germline values: CDR1 SEHNR, CDR2 FQNEAQ (reference sequence). It was 5'RACE with constant-segment primers that produced the TCR alpha and TCR beta cDNA libraries, which carried sample barcodes and UMIs. TCRdb reanalysed the 5' RACE reads using MiXCR and keeps one entry per CDR3 protein. The table shows about 100,000 distinct CDR3 sequences, with around 15% occurring only once. Sequencing was done on a sample of PBMCs or a T cell subset sorted from them (not recorded which). The clonotype comes from a man between 18 and 29 years old who had mild COVID-19 (a few samples of this study predate the infection). Cell type and time point are not known. This chain joins TRBV7-9 and TRBJ2-7; the D is unclear. The CDR3: CASTPYPSHEQYF. CDR3 DNA: TGTGCCAGCACCCCCTACCCATCTCACGAGCAGTACTTC.